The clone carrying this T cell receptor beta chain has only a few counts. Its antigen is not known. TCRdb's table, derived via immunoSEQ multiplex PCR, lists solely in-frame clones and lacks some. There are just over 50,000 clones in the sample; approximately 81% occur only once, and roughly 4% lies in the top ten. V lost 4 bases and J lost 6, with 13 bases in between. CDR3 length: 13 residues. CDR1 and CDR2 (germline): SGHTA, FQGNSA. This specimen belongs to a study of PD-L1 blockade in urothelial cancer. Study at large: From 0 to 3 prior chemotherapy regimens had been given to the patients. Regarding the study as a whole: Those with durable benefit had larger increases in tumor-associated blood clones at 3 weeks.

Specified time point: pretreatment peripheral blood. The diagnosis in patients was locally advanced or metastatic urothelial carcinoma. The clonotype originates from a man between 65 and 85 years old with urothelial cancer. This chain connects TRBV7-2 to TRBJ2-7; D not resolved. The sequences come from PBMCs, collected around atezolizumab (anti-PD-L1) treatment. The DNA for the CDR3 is TGTGCCAGCAGCTCCCAAAGAGGTGCCGAGCAGTACTTC. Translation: CASSSQRGAEQYF.